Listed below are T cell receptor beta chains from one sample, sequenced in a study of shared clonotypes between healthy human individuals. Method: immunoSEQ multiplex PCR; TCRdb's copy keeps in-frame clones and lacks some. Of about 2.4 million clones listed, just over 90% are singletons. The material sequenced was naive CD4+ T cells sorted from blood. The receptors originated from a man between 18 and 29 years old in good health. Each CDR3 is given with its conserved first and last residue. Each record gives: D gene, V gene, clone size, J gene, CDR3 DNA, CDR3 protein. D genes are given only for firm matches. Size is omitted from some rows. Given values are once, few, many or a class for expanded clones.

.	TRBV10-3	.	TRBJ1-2	TGTGCCGTCCACGACGGGACGGCTATGGCCTCATTC	CAVHDGTAMASF
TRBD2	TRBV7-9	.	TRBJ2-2	TGTGCCAGCAGCTTAGTGGGCCTAGCGGGAGGGGACACCGGGGAGCTGTTTTTT	CASSLVGLAGGDTGELFF
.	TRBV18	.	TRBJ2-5	TGTGCCAGCTCATCGGACATACAAGAGACCCAGTACTTC	CASSSDIQETQYF
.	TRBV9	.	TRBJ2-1	TGTGCCAGCAGCGCGAATCCAGTCTCCTACAATGAGCAGTTCTTC	CASSANPVSYNEQFF
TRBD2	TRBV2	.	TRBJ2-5	TGTGCCAGCAGCCCCATGGGAGCGGGGGGCGAGACCCAGTACTTC	CASSPMGAGGETQYF
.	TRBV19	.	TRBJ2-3	TGTGCCAGTAACAAGGGTGTCGTCACAGATACGCAGTATTTT	CASNKGVVTDTQYF
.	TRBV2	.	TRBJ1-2	TGTGCCAGCAGACCTGGACAGCTGGGCTACACCTTC	CASRPGQLGYTF
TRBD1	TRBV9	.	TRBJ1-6	TGTGCCAGCAGCGCCCGACAGGGAATTAATTCACCCCTCCACTTT	CASSARQGINSPLHF
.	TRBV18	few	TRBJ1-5	TGTGCCAGCTCAGTCGGAATCGATCAGCCCCAGCATTTT	CASSVGIDQPQHF
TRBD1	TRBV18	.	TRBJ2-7	TGTGCCAGCTCACCGGGGGGGACAGGGGTCTACGAGCAGTACTTC	CASSPGGTGVYEQYF
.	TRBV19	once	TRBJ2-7	TGTGCCAGTAGTGATACAGGGAAAGGCTACGAGCAGTACTTC	CASSDTGKGYEQYF
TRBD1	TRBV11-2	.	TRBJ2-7	TGTGCCAGCAGCCCCCGCCCGGGACAGCTCTTCTACGAGCAGTACTTC	CASSPRPGQLFYEQYF
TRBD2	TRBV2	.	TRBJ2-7	TGTGCCAGCAGCAAGCGGGAGATTGGCGAGCAGTACTTC	CASSKREIGEQYF
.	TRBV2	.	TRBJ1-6	TGTGCCAGCAGTGAAAACTTACCTTCACCCCTCCACTTT	CASSENLPSPLHF
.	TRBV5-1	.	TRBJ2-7	TGCGCCAGCAGCTTGGTCCAGGGCTACGAGCAGTACTTC	CASSLVQGYEQYF
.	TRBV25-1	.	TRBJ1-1	TGTGCCAGCATGGTGAACACTGAAGCTTTCTTT	CASMVNTEAFF